The 30 T cell receptor beta chains given below trace back to one sample, sequenced in a study of CD8 T cells in Susac syndrome. A quantity of about 0.5 to 1 ug RNA underwent reverse transcription using random hexamers. TCRdb re-called the immunoSEQ multiplex PCR reads with MiXCR, one entry per CDR3 protein. In the table there are hundreds of thousands of distinct CDR3 sequences, around 95% of which are singletons. The sequenced material came from CD4+ T cells from PBMCs. The origin of the receptors is a human donor with multiple sclerosis.

The gene calls are TRBV5-4 and TRBJ2-5, with TRBD1 identical over 10 bases. V lost 3 bases and J lost 5; bases outside the gene matches: 7. CDR1 is SGHNT and CDR2 is YYREEE in the germline V gene (reference sequence). The CDR3 has 15 amino acids. CDR3 protein: CASSSRQGAWETQYF. In DNA form, the CDR3 reads TGTGCCAGCAGCTCCCGACAGGGGGCATGGGAGACCCAGTACTTC.

This clonotype was observed once. The chain couples TRBV27 to TRBJ1-5, with D tentatively TRBD1 (5 bases). Trimming removed 2 bases from V and 4 bases from J, with 9 bases in between. Looked up from germline, CDR1 is MNHEY and CDR2 is SMNVEV (reference sequence). There are 14 residues in the CDR3. The CDR3 loop reads CASSLGGWNQPQHF. CDR3 nucleotides: TGTGCCAGCAGTTTAGGGGGATGGAATCAGCCCCAGCATTTT.

The chain joins TRBV5-1 to TRBJ2-1, with unresolved D. The V end lost 7 bases, the J end lost 7 bases, and 15 bases lay between the germline ends. The V gene's germline CDR1 is SGHRS and CDR2 YFSETQ. The CDR3 is made up of 13 amino acids. The CDR3: CASSRSVGNEQFF. The CDR3 nucleotides read TGCGCCAGCTCTAGAAGCGTGGGGAATGAGCAGTTCTTC.

The chain employs TRBV7-3 and TRBJ2-1, with D perhaps TRBD2 (6 bases). V dropped 4 bases and J dropped 7 bases, with 14 bases sitting between them. Germline V gene sequence: CDR1 SGHTA, CDR2 FQGTGA. CDR3 size: 14 residues. The CDR3, as DNA: TGTGCCAGCAGCTCCTCCAATAGCGGAAATGAGCAGTTCTTC. Translation gives CASSSSNSGNEQFF.

The genes are TRBV29-1 and TRBJ2-2, with D possibly TRBD1 on 6 matching bases. The length of the CDR3 is 15 residues. The V end was cut by 6 bases, the J end by 5 bases, with 19 bases between. Germline lookup yields CDR1 SQVTM and CDR2 ANQGSEA. The CDR3 bases are TGCAGCGTGGGGACCAACTCCCAGGGGACCGGGGAGCTGTTTTTT. Protein sequence: CSVGTNSQGTGELFF.

This chain links TRBV14 with TRBJ2-7; possible D gene TRBD1, 5 bases. The CDR3 is made up of 13 amino acids. Germline V lookup: CDR1 SGHDN, CDR2 FVKESK. V gave up 4 bases and J gave up 6 bases, with 13 bases separating them. The CDR3 DNA sequence: TGTGCCAGCAGCCTGGACATAAATTCCGAGCAGTACTTC. It specifies CASSLDINSEQYF.

The V and J genes are TRBV11-2 and TRBJ2-7; tentative D call: TRBD1 (6 bases). This CDR3 has 15 amino acids. V lost 0 bases, J lost 11 bases, and 20 bases lay in between. CDR1 is SGHAT, CDR2 FQNNGV, per germline. The CDR3 sequence: CASSLDIATGHMEYF. CDR3 in DNA: TGTGCCAGCAGCTTAGATATAGCGACAGGCCATATGGAGTACTTC.

The CDR3 nucleotides read TGCAGCGTGGGGCGGGTCCCCACAGATACGCAGTATTTT. This encodes CSVGRVPTDTQYF. The chain couples TRBV29-1 to TRBJ2-3; the D call may be TRBD1 or TRBD2 (5 bases each). The CDR3 runs to 13 residues. The ends were cut back, 6 bases at V and 2 bases at J, with 12 bases in the middle. The germline gives CDR1 SQVTM, CDR2 ANQGSEA.

This sequence joins TRBV6-5 and TRBJ2-3, with TRBD2 matching 9 bases. Per germline, CDR1 MNHEY and CDR2 SVGAGI. V lost 0 bases, J lost 0 bases, and 4 bases stayed unmatched. CDR3 length equals 17 residues. CDR3 coding DNA: TGTGCCAGCAGTTACTCCCAGCGGGGGGTTAGCACAGATACGCAGTATTTT. Its protein is CASSYSQRGVSTDTQYF.

The chain uses TRBV9 and TRBJ2-1; possibly TRBD2 for D (5 bases). Trimming cost V 3 bases and J 3 bases, with 19 bases left between them. Germline values: CDR1 SGDLS, CDR2 YYNGEE. The CDR3 loop spans 17 amino acids. The chain's CDR3 is CASSAQELEVVYNEQFF. The CDR3 DNA reads as TGTGCCAGCAGCGCGCAGGAACTAGAAGTGGTCTACAATGAGCAGTTCTTC.

This rearrangement joins TRBV2 to TRBJ1-3, with 7 bases aligning to TRBD1. Trimming cost V 6 bases and J 0 bases; bases outside gene matches: 5. This CDR3 is 15 amino acids long. Germline V gene data show CDR1 as SNHLY and CDR2 as FYNNEI. CDR3 in amino acids: CASRIGTDSGNTIYF. The CDR3 nucleotides read TGTGCCAGCAGGATAGGGACAGACTCTGGAAACACCATATATTTT.

CDR3 protein: CASSSTTEFYHYGYTF. The CDR3, as DNA: TGCGCCAGCAGCAGTACGACAGAATTTTACCACTATGGCTACACCTTC. The rearrangement uses TRBV5-1 and TRBJ1-2, with D possibly being TRBD1 (5 bases). Looked up from germline, CDR1 is SGHRS and CDR2 is YFSETQ. The CDR3 is 16 residues long. V lost 4 bases and J lost 3, with 19 bases in between.

This clonotype is a singleton in its sample. The V call is TRBV24-1, the J call TRBJ2-1; 10 bases map to TRBD1. The V gene end was trimmed by 0 bases and the J gene end by 8 bases; junction bases not matched to a gene: 3. Germline lookup yields CDR1 KGHDR and CDR2 SFDVKD. CDR3 length: 15 amino acids. The CDR3 spells CATSDLDRGQDEQFF. The CDR3 coding sequence is TGTGCCACCAGTGATTTGGACAGGGGGCAGGATGAGCAGTTCTTC.

The V call is TRBV7-8, the J call TRBJ1-1; a weak D match, TRBD1 (6 bases). CDR3 length: 16 amino acids. Germline CDR1 and CDR2: SGHVS and FQNEAQ. Trimming removed 2 bases from V and 1 base from J, with 14 bases in between. The CDR3 DNA reads as TGTGCCAGCAGCTTACGAGGACAGTTACCGAACACTGAAGCTTTCTTT. Its translation: CASSLRGQLPNTEAFF. Combining the CDR3 with reference TRBV7-8 and TRBJ1-1 gives the whole variable domain GAGVSQSPRYKVAKRGQDVALRCDPISGHVSLFWYQQALGQGPEFLTYFQNEAQLDKSGLPSDRFFAERPEGSVSTLKIQRTQQEDSAVYLCASSLRGQLPNTEAFFGQGTRLTVV.

The J gene is TRBJ2-7, the V gene TRBV29-1; D remains unclear. The CDR3 consists of 13 residues. Germline CDR1 reads SQVTM; CDR2 reads ANQGSEA. Trimming took 3 bases from V and 5 from J, leaving 14 bases between them. The CDR3 loop reads CSVEVSGSDEQYF. For the CDR3, the DNA is TGCAGCGTTGAGGTTTCAGGTTCCGACGAGCAGTACTTC.

The chain is built from TRBV5-1 and TRBJ2-2, with TRBD1 matching over 7 bases. The CDR3 loop spans 17 amino acids. Germline CDR1 and CDR2: SGHRS and YFSETQ. The V segment lost 3 bases and the J segment 0 bases; nucleotides outside the gene matches: 8. CDR3 bases: TGCGCCAGCAGCTCAATCTCCGGGACAGCGAACACCGGGGAGCTGTTTTTT. Translating it yields CASSSISGTANTGELFF.

The gene calls are TRBV2 and TRBJ1-2; no reliable D call. CDR1 and CDR2 from the germline V gene are SNHLY and FYNNEI. This CDR3 spans 12 amino acids. V was clipped by 3 bases and J by 7 bases, with 9 bases between them. The CDR3 sequence: CASSEGLGGYTF. The CDR3 DNA reads TGTGCCAGCAGTGAGGGGTTAGGTGGCTACACCTTC.

The V and J genes are TRBV7-8 and TRBJ2-5; D not certain. V lost 5 bases, J lost 4 bases, and 17 bases lay in between. The CDR3 is 15 residues long. Germline lookup yields CDR1 SGHVS and CDR2 FQNEAQ. The CDR3 nucleotides read TGTGCCAGCAGCCGTGTATACAGTATCGGAGAGACCCAGTACTTC. Its translation: CASSRVYSIGETQYF.

V and J are TRBV24-1 and TRBJ2-2; 7 nucleotides line up with TRBD1. CDR1 is KGHDR, CDR2 SFDVKD, per germline. Unmatched junction bases numbered 8, after V lost 3 bases and J lost 5 bases. CDR3 length equals 16 residues. The CDR3 region is CATSDPRQGFTGELFF. DNA for the CDR3: TGTGCCACCAGTGATCCCCGACAGGGTTTTACCGGGGAGCTGTTTTTT.

In its sample, this clonotype was seen a few times. The chain recombines TRBV6-1 with TRBJ1-1; unclear D gene. V was pared by 6 bases and J by 0 bases, with 14 bases between. This CDR3 spans 15 amino acids. Germline-derived CDR1 and CDR2 are MNHNS and SASEGT. In DNA form, the CDR3 reads TGTGCCAGCAGCCCTCGGGGTTTTTTGAACACTGAAGCTTTCTTT. Translated: CASSPRGFLNTEAFF.

The rearrangement joins TRBV5-1 to TRBJ2-5; 7 bases match TRBD1. Per the germline V gene, CDR1 is SGHRS and CDR2 is YFSETQ. Unmatched junction bases numbered 6, after V lost 4 bases and J lost 0 bases. The CDR3 loop spans 15 amino acids. CDR3 DNA sequence: TGCGCCAGCAGCCTAGCCGGGACAGACCAAGAGACCCAGTACTTC. This encodes CASSLAGTDQETQYF. Full variable domain (rest looked up from reference TRBV5-1 and TRBJ2-5): KAGVTQTPRYLIKTRGQQVTLSCSPISGHRSVSWYQQTPGQGLQFLFEYFSETQRNKGNFPGRFSGRQFSNSRSEMNVSTLELGDSALYLCASSLAGTDQETQYFGPGTRLLVL.

V gene TRBV3-1 combines with J gene TRBJ1-2; a weak D match, TRBD1 (5 bases). The germline CDR1 and CDR2 sequences are LGHDT and YNNKEL (reference sequence). There are 15 residues in the CDR3. Trimming left V 1 base short and J 6 bases short, with 15 bases between. The CDR3 region is CASSQAGGGSDGYTF. The CDR3 DNA reads as TGTGCCAGCAGCCAAGCCGGGGGAGGGTCCGATGGCTACACCTTC. Based on the CDR3 plus reference TRBV3-1 and TRBJ1-2, the full variable domain is DTAVSQTPKYLVTQMGNDKSIKCEQNLGHDTMYWYKQDSKKFLKIMFSYNNKELIINETVPNRFSPKSPDKAHLNLHINSLELGDSAVYFCASSQAGGGSDGYTFGSGTRLTVV.

The chain carries TRBV4-1 and TRBJ2-5, with D uncertain. The V end lost 5 bases, the J end lost 2 bases, and 12 bases lay between the germline ends. This CDR3 is built from 14 residues. Germline loops: CDR1 MGHRA, CDR2 YSYEKL. The CDR3 sequence: CASSGSVPQETQYF. DNA of the CDR3: TGCGCCAGCAGCGGATCGGTTCCGCAAGAGACCCAGTACTTC.

The J gene is TRBJ2-2, the V gene TRBV20-1; no definite D call. V was clipped by 6 bases and J by 4 bases, with 12 bases between them. CDR3 length: 13 amino acids. Looked up from germline, CDR1 is DFQATT and CDR2 is SNEGSKA (reference sequence). In DNA form, the CDR3 reads TGCAGTGCAGATGGGCTCCTCACCGGGGAGCTGTTTTTT. Encoded protein: CSADGLLTGELFF.

The chain links TRBV12-3 or TRBV12-4 to TRBJ1-2; possibly TRBD1 for D (6 bases). Trimming removed 2 bases from V and 4 bases from J, with 20 bases in between. The CDR3 extends over 17 amino acids. The CDR3 DNA follows: TGTGCCAGCAGTTTATATAACCTAACAGGGAAGGCCTATGGCTACACCTTC. Translating gives CASSLYNLTGKAYGYTF.

The chain has TRBV9 and TRBJ2-4; the match to TRBD2 covers 8 bases. The CDR3 sequence is 14 residues long. CDR1 SGDLS and CDR2 YYNGEE come from the germline V gene. The J segment lost 11 bases and the V segment lost 0 bases, leaving 7 bases of the junction unmatched. The CDR3 nucleotides read TGTGCCAGCAGCGTAGACTTAACTAGCGGTTTTCAGTACTTC. The encoded protein is CASSVDLTSGFQYF.

The chain links TRBV3-1 to TRBJ1-6; perhaps TRBD1 as D (5 bases). The CDR3 consists of 14 residues. V was clipped by 4 bases and J by 9 bases, with 13 bases between them. Germline loops: CDR1 LGHDT, CDR2 YNNKEL (reference sequence). CDR3 protein: CASSPREGSSPLHF. For the CDR3, the DNA is TGTGCCAGCAGCCCCCGGGAGGGGAGTTCACCCCTCCACTTT.

The rearrangement links TRBV24-1 to TRBJ2-5; D ambiguous. Germline V gene sequence: CDR1 KGHDR, CDR2 SFDVKD. V lost 5 bases and J 1 base, leaving 7 bases between the germline ends. The CDR3 length is 13 residues. Here the CDR3 reads CATSGFSQETQYF. For the CDR3, the DNA is TGTGCCACCAGTGGGTTTTCCCAAGAGACCCAGTACTTC.

The chain is built from TRBV14 and TRBJ1-1; 8 nucleotides match TRBD1. This CDR3 is 16 amino acids long. Unmatched junction bases numbered 10, after V lost 3 bases and J lost 4 bases. CDR1 is SGHDN, CDR2 FVKESK, per germline. Here the CDR3 DNA reads TGTGCCAGCAGCCACGGCCGAACAGGGGGTATCACTGAAGCTTTCTTT. Translating it yields CASSHGRTGGITEAFF.

V gene TRBV12-3 or TRBV12-4 combines with J gene TRBJ1-5; tentative D call: TRBD1 (5 bases). V lost 7 bases, J lost 1 base, and 20 bases lay in between. The CDR3 has 17 residues. Here the CDR3 reads CASKWGGRRLSNQPQHF. As DNA, the CDR3 is TGTGCCAGCAAGTGGGGGGGAAGAAGGCTAAGCAATCAGCCCCAGCATTTT.